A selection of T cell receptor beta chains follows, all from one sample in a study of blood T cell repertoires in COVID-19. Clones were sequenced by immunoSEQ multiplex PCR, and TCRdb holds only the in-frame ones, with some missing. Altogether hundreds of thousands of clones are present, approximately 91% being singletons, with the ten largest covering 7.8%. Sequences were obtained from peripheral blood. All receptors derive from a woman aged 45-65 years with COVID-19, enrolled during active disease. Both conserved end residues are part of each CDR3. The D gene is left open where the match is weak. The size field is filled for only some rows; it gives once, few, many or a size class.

CASSQVQGGNTEAFF	TGTGCCAGCAGCCAAGTTCAGGGGGGGAACACTGAAGCTTTCTTT	15	TRBJ1-1	TRBV14	.	TRBD1
CASSWEGVEQGYEQYF	TGCGCCAGCAGCTGGGAGGGGGTTGAGCAGGGCTACGAGCAGTACTTC	16	TRBJ2-7	TRBV5-1	.	.
CASSFETGGRNIQYF	TGTGCCAGCAGCTTTGAGACAGGGGGCAGGAACATTCAGTACTTC	15	TRBJ2-4	TRBV5-4	.	TRBD1
CASSDPRGAVSNQPQHF	TGTGCCAGTAGTGACCCTCGGGGGGCTGTGAGCAATCAGCCCCAGCATTTT	17	TRBJ1-5	TRBV19	.	.
CASSYGSLDTQYF	TGTGCCAGCAGTTACGGTAGCTTGGATACGCAGTATTTT	13	TRBJ2-3	TRBV6-2/TRBV6-3	.	.
CASSYSRSLNTEAFF	TGTGCCAGCAGTTACTCGCGGAGCTTAAACACTGAAGCTTTCTTT	15	TRBJ1-1	TRBV6-5	.	.
CSAIDRVSNQPQHF	TGCAGTGCTATTGACAGGGTTAGCAATCAGCCCCAGCATTTT	14	TRBJ1-5	TRBV20-1	.	TRBD1
CASSEAAANQPQHF	TGTGCCAGCAGTGAGGCGGCAGCTAATCAGCCCCAGCATTTT	14	TRBJ1-5	TRBV6-1	.	.
CASSLQGGHEQFF	TGTGCCAGCAGTCTCCAGGGTGGGCATGAGCAGTTCTTC	13	TRBJ2-1	TRBV3-1/TRBV3-2	.	.
CASGRLRLTGELFF	TGTGCCAGCGGCAGACTGCGACTCACCGGGGAGCTGTTTTTT	14	TRBJ2-2	TRBV3-1/TRBV3-2	.	.
CASSFGGYNSPLHF	TGTGCCAGCAGTTTTGGGGGGTATAATTCACCCCTCCACTTT	14	TRBJ1-6	TRBV6-5	.	.
CASQPGGYNEQFF	TGTGCCAGCCAGCCTGGGGGGTACAATGAGCAGTTCTTC	13	TRBJ2-1	TRBV12-3/TRBV12-4	.	.
CASSMAGWDQPQHF	TGTGCCAGTAGTATGGCAGGGTGGGATCAGCCCCAGCATTTT	14	TRBJ1-5	TRBV19	.	.
CASSDRIHMNTEAFF	TGTGCCAGCTCTGACAGGATACACATGAACACTGAAGCTTTCTTT	15	TRBJ1-1	TRBV18	.	.
CASSLERTGTEQYF	TGTGCCAGCAGCTTAGAACGTACAGGAACCGAGCAGTACTTC	14	TRBJ2-7	TRBV7-9	.	.
CASSLQAGLTDTQYF	TGTGCCAGCAGCTTACAAGCGGGGCTAACAGATACGCAGTATTTT	15	TRBJ2-3	TRBV7-2	.	TRBD2
CASSIVRGKLNTEAFF	TGTGCCAGTAGTATAGTGCGGGGGAAGCTCAACACTGAAGCTTTCTTT	16	TRBJ1-1	TRBV19	.	.
CASSLFRDRADTGELFF	TGTGCCAGCAGCTTATTCCGGGACAGGGCAGACACCGGGGAGCTGTTTTTT	17	TRBJ2-2	TRBV5-8	.	TRBD1
CASIPGTGSYEQYF	TGTGCCAGCATTCCCGGGACAGGCTCCTACGAGCAGTACTTC	14	TRBJ2-7	TRBV27	.	TRBD1
CASSQISSGGPTDTQYF	TGTGCCAGCAGCCAAATTTCTAGCGGGGGGCCCACAGATACGCAGTATTTT	17	TRBJ2-3	TRBV3-1/TRBV3-2	.	TRBD2
CASSETGTQETQYF	TGTGCCAGCAGCGAAACCGGGACACAAGAGACCCAGTACTTC	14	TRBJ2-5	TRBV11-2	.	.
CASSSYTEAFF	TGTGCCAGCAGTTCTTACACTGAAGCTTTCTTT	11	TRBJ1-1	TRBV6-5	.	.
CASSPRDWGIYEQYF	TGTGCCAGCAGCCCCCGGGACTGGGGGATCTACGAGCAGTACTTC	15	TRBJ2-7	TRBV11-2	.	.
CASRTGTGGSPLHF	TGTGCCAGCCGAACCGGGACAGGGGGCTCACCCCTCCACTTT	14	TRBJ1-6	TRBV27	.	TRBD1
CASSGSHTIYF	TGTGCCAGCAGCGGGAGTCACACCATATATTTT	11	TRBJ1-3	TRBV25-1	.	.
CASSPQNQPQHF	TGTGCCAGTAGTCCCCAGAATCAGCCCCAGCATTTT	12	TRBJ1-5	TRBV19	.	.
CASSATGGQPQHF	TGTGCCAGCAGCGCCACAGGGGGTCAGCCCCAGCATTTT	13	TRBJ1-5	TRBV7-9	.	TRBD1
CAWRRGGAGDTQYF	TGTGCCTGGAGAAGAGGGGGGGCGGGAGATACGCAGTATTTT	14	TRBJ2-3	TRBV30	.	.
CASSFGSGGGDTGELFF	TGCGCCAGCAGCTTCGGTAGCGGGGGAGGAGACACCGGGGAGCTGTTTTTT	17	TRBJ2-2	TRBV5-1	.	TRBD2
CASSLLDRVNEQFF	TGTGCCAGCAGCCTCTTGGACAGGGTCAATGAGCAGTTCTTC	14	TRBJ2-1	TRBV4-2	.	TRBD1
CASSDIGGSYEQYF	TGTGCCAGCAGTGATATAGGGGGTTCCTACGAGCAGTACTTC	14	TRBJ2-7	TRBV6-1	.	.
CASSAFERVGYTF	TGTGCCAGCAGTGCTTTCGAGAGGGTTGGCTACACCTTC	13	TRBJ1-2	TRBV25-1	.	.
CASSQPSGDEQFF	TGTGCCAGCAGCCAGCCGTCGGGGGATGAGCAGTTCTTC	13	TRBJ2-1	TRBV5-4	.	.
CASTRFGSPNTGELFF	TGTGCCAGCACCCGCTTTGGCTCCCCGAACACCGGGGAGCTGTTTTTT	16	TRBJ2-2	TRBV27	.	.
CASRWDRGTDTQYF	TGTGCCAGCAGGTGGGACAGGGGCACAGATACGCAGTATTTT	14	TRBJ2-3	TRBV6-5	.	TRBD1
CASKGLADTQYF	TGTGCCAGTAAGGGACTAGCCGATACGCAGTATTTT	12	TRBJ2-3	TRBV19	.	TRBD2
CASRGGQGRTDTQYF	TGTGCCAGCAGGGGGGGACAGGGCCGCACAGATACGCAGTATTTT	15	TRBJ2-3	TRBV2	once	TRBD1